This TCR beta chain stems from a study of blood T cell repertoires in COVID-19. Whole-study context: Researchers got acute and convalescent COVID-19 samples from the United States, Italy and Spain.

V was trimmed by 1 base and J by 1 base, leaving 7 bases between them. CDR1 is LNHNV, CDR2 YYDKDF, per germline (reference sequence). The CDR3 consists of 14 residues. This clone appeared once. Data came from immunoSEQ multiplex PCR; TCRdb stores just in-frame clones and leaves some out. The sample consists of about 260,000 clones, 85% to 90% of them appearing once. This chain links TRBV15 with TRBJ1-1; D gene ambiguous. The sequencing sample was made of PBMCs or T cells enriched from blood (not recorded which). The TCR sequence derives from a woman under 30 who had recovered from COVID-19. CDR3 coding DNA: TGTGCCACCAGCAGAGTGCAGAAGAACACTGAAGCTTTCTTT. It codes for CATSRVQKNTEAFF.